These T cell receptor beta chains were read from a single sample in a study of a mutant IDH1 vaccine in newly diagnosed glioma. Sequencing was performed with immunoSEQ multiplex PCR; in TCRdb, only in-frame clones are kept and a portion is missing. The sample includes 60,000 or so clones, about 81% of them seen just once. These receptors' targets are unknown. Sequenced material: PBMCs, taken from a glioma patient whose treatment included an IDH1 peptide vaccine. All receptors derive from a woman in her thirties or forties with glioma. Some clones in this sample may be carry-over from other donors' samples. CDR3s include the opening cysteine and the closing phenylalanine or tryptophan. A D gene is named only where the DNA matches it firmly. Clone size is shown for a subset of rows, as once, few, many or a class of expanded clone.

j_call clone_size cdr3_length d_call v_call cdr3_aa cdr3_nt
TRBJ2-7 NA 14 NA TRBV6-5 CATKSSRIPYEQYF TGTGCCACCAAATCCAGTAGAATCCCCTACGAGCAGTACTTC
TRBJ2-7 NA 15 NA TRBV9 CASSVGRSRTYEQYF TGTGCCAGCAGCGTAGGGAGGAGTCGGACCTACGAGCAGTACTTC
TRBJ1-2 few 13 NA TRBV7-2 CASSLDLWNGYTF TGTGCCAGCAGCTTAGATCTATGGAATGGCTACACCTTC
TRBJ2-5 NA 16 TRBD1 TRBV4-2 CASSQARTGGEETQYF TGTGCCAGCAGCCAAGCAAGGACAGGGGGCGAGGAGACCCAGTACTTC
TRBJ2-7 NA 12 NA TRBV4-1 CASSHPNDEQYF TGCGCCAGCAGCCACCCGAACGACGAGCAGTACTTC
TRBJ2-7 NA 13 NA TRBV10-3 CAISWRGDYEQYF TGTGCCATCAGTTGGCGGGGAGATTACGAGCAGTACTTC
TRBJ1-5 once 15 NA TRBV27 CASSLSGTNYQPQHF TGTGCCAGCAGTCTTTCCGGGACAAACTATCAGCCCCAGCATTTT
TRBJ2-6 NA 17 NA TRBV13 CASSAPRVRSGANVLTF TGTGCCAGCAGCGCCCCCCGGGTCCGCTCTGGGGCCAACGTCCTGACTTTC
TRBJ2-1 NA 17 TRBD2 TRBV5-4 CASSLGGTSELFGEQFF TGTGCCAGCAGCCTTGGTGGGACTAGCGAGTTATTTGGTGAGCAGTTCTTC
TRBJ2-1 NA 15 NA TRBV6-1 CASRFEAGRHNEQFF TGTGCCAGCCGATTCGAAGCGGGTCGCCACAATGAGCAGTTCTTC
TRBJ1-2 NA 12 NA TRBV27 CASSRDAYGYTF TGTGCCAGCAGCCGGGACGCCTATGGCTACACCTTC
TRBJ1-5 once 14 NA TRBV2 CASSEASGNQPQHF TGTGCCAGCAGTGAAGCGAGTGGCAATCAGCCCCAGCATTTT
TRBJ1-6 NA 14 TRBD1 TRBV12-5 CASGSGTVNSPLHF TGTGCTAGTGGGTCCGGGACAGTTAATTCACCCCTCCACTTT
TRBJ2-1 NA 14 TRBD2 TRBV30 CASSSGGAFSEQFF TGTGCCTCCTCTAGCGGGGGGGCCTTTAGTGAGCAGTTCTTC
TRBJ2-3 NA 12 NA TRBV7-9 CASVGFTDTQYF TGTGCCAGCGTAGGCTTCACAGATACGCAGTATTTT
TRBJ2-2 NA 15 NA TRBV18 CASSPLQGDTGELFF TGTGCCAGCTCACCACTACAGGGAGACACCGGGGAGCTGTTTTTT
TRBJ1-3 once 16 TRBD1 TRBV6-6 CASSLQGTHSGNTIYF TGTGCCAGCAGCCTACAGGGGACGCACTCCGGAAACACCATATATTTT
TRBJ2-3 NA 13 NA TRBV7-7 CASSPSQWDTQYF TGTGCTAGCAGCCCCTCCCAATGGGATACGCAGTATTTT
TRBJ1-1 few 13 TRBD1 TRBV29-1 CSVSDRGGTEAFF TGCAGCGTTTCGGACAGGGGGGGGACTGAAGCTTTCTTT
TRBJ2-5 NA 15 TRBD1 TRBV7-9 CASSLGDRDQETQYF TGTGCCAGCAGCTTAGGTGACAGGGACCAAGAGACCCAGTACTTC
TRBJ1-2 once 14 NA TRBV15 CATSPPGPNYGYTF TGTGCCACCAGCCCACCCGGGCCTAACTATGGCTACACCTTC
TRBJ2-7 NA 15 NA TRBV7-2 CASSLGAQVSYEQYF TGTGCCAGCAGCTTAGGGGCACAGGTCTCCTACGAGCAGTACTTC
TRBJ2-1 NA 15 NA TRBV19 CASKVMDGAINEQFF TGTGCCAGTAAGGTTATGGACGGGGCGATCAATGAGCAGTTCTTC
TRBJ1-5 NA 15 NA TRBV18 CASSPTSGVNQPQHF TGTGCCAGCTCACCAACCTCAGGGGTCAATCAGCCCCAGCATTTT